A selection of T cell receptor beta chains follows, all from one sample in a study of shared clonotypes between healthy human individuals. Sequencing was performed with immunoSEQ multiplex PCR; in TCRdb, only in-frame clones are kept and a portion is missing. Of 850,000 to 1,200,000 clones listed, under 80% are singletons. Sequencing used memory CD4+ T cells sorted from blood. The receptors originated from a man aged 18 to 35 in good health. CDR3s include the opening cysteine and the closing phenylalanine or tryptophan. The D gene is left open where the match is weak. Some rows have no size entry. The others give once, few or many, or a class for an expanded clone.

D: TRBD2
V: TRBV7-2
J: TRBJ2-7
size: .
DNA: TGTGCCAGCAGCTTAGGGAAGCCGGGACTAGCGGGCGAGCAGTACTTC
CDR3: CASSLGKPGLAGEQYF

D: .
V: TRBV18
J: TRBJ1-4
size: .
DNA: TGTGCCAGCTCTTGGGGCGTCGGGGAAAAACTGTTTTTT
CDR3: CASSWGVGEKLFF

D: .
V: TRBV18
J: TRBJ1-3
size: .
DNA: TGTGCCAGCTCAATCGACGGGGGAAACACCATATATTTT
CDR3: CASSIDGGNTIYF

D: TRBD1
V: TRBV10-3
J: TRBJ1-6
size: .
DNA: TGTGCCATCAGTGACTCGGGACAGGGTAATTCACCCCTCCACTTT
CDR3: CAISDSGQGNSPLHF

D: TRBD1
V: TRBV6-6
J: TRBJ1-6
size: .
DNA: TGTGCCAGCAAGACAGGGGGTGATAATTCACCCCTCCACTTT
CDR3: CASKTGGDNSPLHF

D: TRBD2
V: TRBV13
J: TRBJ2-1
size: .
DNA: TGTGCCAGCAGCGATTCCGATTCTAGCGGGAGGCACAATGAGCAGTTCTTC
CDR3: CASSDSDSSGRHNEQFF

D: TRBD2
V: TRBV7-7
J: TRBJ2-5
size: .
DNA: TGTGCTAGCAGCTTGAGGTGGCTAGCGGGGGAAGAGACCCAGTACTTC
CDR3: CASSLRWLAGEETQYF

D: .
V: TRBV2
J: TRBJ2-1
size: .
DNA: TGTGCCAGCACACCCGCTCTAATGGTCGGTGAGCAGTTCTTC
CDR3: CASTPALMVGEQFF

D: TRBD1
V: TRBV6-1
J: TRBJ1-2
size: .
DNA: TGTGCCAGCATTATTGGGACAGGGGTCTATGGCTACACCTTC
CDR3: CASIIGTGVYGYTF

D: .
V: TRBV7-2
J: TRBJ1-2
size: .
DNA: TGTGCCAGCAGCTTAGACCGACAGGTTGGCTACACCTTC
CDR3: CASSLDRQVGYTF

D: TRBD2
V: TRBV7-2
J: TRBJ2-1
size: .
DNA: TGTGCCAGCAGCTTATCGGGGGGCAATGAGCAGTTCTTC
CDR3: CASSLSGGNEQFF

D: TRBD2
V: TRBV19
J: TRBJ2-7
size: few
DNA: TGTGCCAGTAGTGAGAGTGCTAGCGGGGACTACGAGCAGTACTTC
CDR3: CASSESASGDYEQYF

D: .
V: TRBV11-3
J: TRBJ2-1
size: many
DNA: TGTGCCAGCAGCTTCGGGCTAGCTGGCAATGAGCAGTTCTTC
CDR3: CASSFGLAGNEQFF

D: .
V: TRBV6-1
J: TRBJ1-2
size: .
DNA: TGTGCCAGCAGTGAGATGATCGGAAACTATGGCTACACCTTC
CDR3: CASSEMIGNYGYTF

D: TRBD1
V: TRBV4-2
J: TRBJ2-5
size: .
DNA: TGTGCCAGCAGCCAAGCACAGGGGATCGAAGAGACCCAGTACTTC
CDR3: CASSQAQGIEETQYF

D: .
V: TRBV7-9
J: TRBJ1-3
size: .
DNA: TGTGCCAGCAGCTCCCCGAAGGCCAGCCCTGGAAACACCATATATTTT
CDR3: CASSSPKASPGNTIYF

D: TRBD1
V: TRBV4-1
J: TRBJ1-1
size: .
DNA: TGCGCCAGCAGCCAGCCAAGACAGGGGGCCCGTGAAGCTTTCTTT
CDR3: CASSQPRQGAREAFF

D: .
V: TRBV6-6
J: TRBJ2-2
size: .
DNA: TGTGCCAGGATAACTTACACCGGGGAGCTGTTTTTT
CDR3: CARITYTGELFF

D: .
V: TRBV25-1
J: TRBJ1-1
size: few
DNA: TGTGCCAGCAGTTCGGACAGGAACACTGAAGCTTTCTTT
CDR3: CASSSDRNTEAFF

D: TRBD1
V: TRBV18
J: TRBJ1-3
size: .
DNA: TGTGCCAGCTCACCCGACAGGGGCGGAAACACCATATATTTT
CDR3: CASSPDRGGNTIYF

D: .
V: TRBV6-5
J: TRBJ2-7
size: .
DNA: TGTGCCAGCAGTTACTCGCGGCAGTCCTACGAGCAGTACTTC
CDR3: CASSYSRQSYEQYF

D: .
V: TRBV27
J: TRBJ1-2
size: .
DNA: TGTGCCAGCAGTTCCGAGGCAGGGAACTATGGCTACACCTTC
CDR3: CASSSEAGNYGYTF

D: .
V: TRBV6-1
J: TRBJ2-7
size: .
DNA: TGTGCCAGCAGTGAAGCGCCAAACAGTGGCTACGAGCAGTACTTC
CDR3: CASSEAPNSGYEQYF

D: TRBD1
V: TRBV5-1
J: TRBJ2-7
size: .
DNA: TGCGCCAGCAGCCCAGACAGGGGGCTTACCTACGAGCAGTACTTC
CDR3: CASSPDRGLTYEQYF

D: .
V: TRBV10-3
J: TRBJ2-5
size: .
DNA: TGTGCCATCAGACCGGGACCCCAGGAGACCCAGTACTTC
CDR3: CAIRPGPQETQYF

D: TRBD2
V: TRBV5-4
J: TRBJ2-7
size: .
DNA: TGTGCCAGCAGCCCGGGTTCGGGGGGATCGGGTGAGCAGTACTTC
CDR3: CASSPGSGGSGEQYF

D: .
V: TRBV10-3
J: TRBJ2-2
size: .
DNA: TGTGCCATCAGCGCAGGCAAGGAGCTGTTTTTT
CDR3: CAISAGKELFF

D: .
V: TRBV7-8
J: TRBJ1-6
size: .
DNA: TGTGCCAGCAGCTTAGTCCCAGGCAATTCACCCCTCCACTTT
CDR3: CASSLVPGNSPLHF

D: TRBD2
V: TRBV10-1
J: TRBJ2-7
size: .
DNA: TGCGCCAGCAGTGAGTCTGGGCTAGCGGGGGGCCTGAGCTCCTACGAGCAGTACTTC
CDR3: CASSESGLAGGLSSYEQYF

D: .
V: TRBV19
J: TRBJ1-2
size: .
DNA: TGTGCCAGCCAAGCCCGTGGGACACCTGCTTGGAATGGCTACACCTTC
CDR3: CASQARGTPAWNGYTF

D: .
V: TRBV6-5
J: TRBJ1-2
size: .
DNA: TGTGCCAGCGGTCAGGGCGATGGCTACACCTTC
CDR3: CASGQGDGYTF

D: .
V: TRBV7-9
J: TRBJ2-7
size: once
DNA: TGTGCCAGCAGCCCCGAGGGCCTTAGGGGGTCCTACGAGCAGTACTTC
CDR3: CASSPEGLRGSYEQYF

D: .
V: TRBV6-1
J: TRBJ2-2
size: .
DNA: TGTGCCAGCAGTGAAATAGGGGCGAACACCGGGGAGCTGTTTTTT
CDR3: CASSEIGANTGELFF

D: .
V: TRBV30
J: TRBJ1-5
size: few
DNA: TGTGCCTGGAGTACCCAGGACAATCAGCCCCAGCATTTT
CDR3: CAWSTQDNQPQHF

D: .
V: TRBV7-2
J: TRBJ1-4
size: .
DNA: TGTGCCAGCAGCAGAGGACAGCGGGGTGAAAAACTGTTTTTT
CDR3: CASSRGQRGEKLFF

D: .
V: TRBV10-3
J: TRBJ2-5
size: .
DNA: TGTGCCATCAGCTTCCGTTGGCAAGAGACCCAGTACTTC
CDR3: CAISFRWQETQYF

D: .
V: TRBV23-1
J: TRBJ1-5
size: .
DNA: TGCGCCAGCAGTCAATTGATTAGACTTAGCAATCAGCCCCAGCATTTT
CDR3: CASSQLIRLSNQPQHF

D: .
V: TRBV5-1
J: TRBJ2-4
size: .
DNA: TGCGCCAGCAAGGGTTCGTTAGCCAAAAACATTCAGTACTTC
CDR3: CASKGSLAKNIQYF

D: TRBD1
V: TRBV5-1
J: TRBJ1-1
size: .
DNA: TGCGCCAGCAGCTTTGACAGGGGGCTTAGCACTGAAGCTTTCTTT
CDR3: CASSFDRGLSTEAFF

D: .
V: TRBV5-1
J: TRBJ2-3
size: few
DNA: TGCGCCAGCAGCTTGGTTTTAGGGTCCACAGATACGCAGTATTTT
CDR3: CASSLVLGSTDTQYF

D: TRBD2
V: TRBV27
J: TRBJ2-1
size: .
DNA: TGTGCCAGCAGTTCAATACTAGCGGAAATCTACAATGAGCAGTTCTTC
CDR3: CASSSILAEIYNEQFF

D: TRBD2
V: TRBV6-1
J: TRBJ2-1
size: .
DNA: TGTGCCAGCAGATCTACCTCCGGGACTAGCCAGTTCTTC
CDR3: CASRSTSGTSQFF

D: TRBD1
V: TRBV7-2
J: TRBJ1-5
size: .
DNA: TGTGCCAGCAGCCCGTGGGGGACAGGGAACAATCAGCCCCAGCATTTT
CDR3: CASSPWGTGNNQPQHF

D: .
V: TRBV19
J: TRBJ1-2
size: .
DNA: TGTGCCAGTAGTATTGGACAGATCTATGGCTACACCTTC
CDR3: CASSIGQIYGYTF